Listed here are 3 T cell receptor beta chains from one sample, sequenced in a study of shared clonotypes between healthy human individuals. Assay used: immunoSEQ multiplex PCR; TCRdb lists only in-frame clones, some missing. The sample includes about half a million clones, 70% to 80% of them seen just once. Sample: PBMCs. These receptors originate from a woman aged 35 to 49 in good health. Some clones in this sample may be carry-over from other donors' samples.

This clone was counted between two and nine times. The chain combines TRBV7-8 with TRBJ2-1, with 12 bases matching TRBD2. J was trimmed by 7 bases and V by 5 bases; bases with no gene match: 6. The CDR3 is 15 residues long. Germline CDR1 reads SGHVS; CDR2 reads FQNEAQ. The CDR3 sequence: CASSATSGSMNEQFF. In DNA form, the CDR3 reads TGTGCCAGCAGCGCGACTAGCGGGAGTATGAATGAGCAGTTCTTC.

In regard to this clone: Other nucleotide sequences in the sample specify the same CDR3. The rearrangement links TRBV19 to TRBJ1-1, with TRBD1 matching 8 bases. CDR3 length equals 12 residues. The V gene's germline CDR1 is LNHDA and CDR2 SQIVND (reference sequence). Trimming took 5 bases from V and 8 from J; bases not matched to a gene: 4. The CDR3 is CASSPRDREAFF. CDR3 nucleotides: TGTGCCAGTAGTCCAAGGGACAGGGAAGCTTTCTTT.

This rearrangement joins TRBV2 to TRBJ1-4; D is unresolved. CDR1 is SNHLY and CDR2 is FYNNEI in the germline V gene. V was cut by 8 bases and J by 8 bases, with 15 bases left in between. The CDR3 has 13 residues. Written as DNA, the CDR3 is TGTGCCAGCGGTAGCTGGATTGGCGAAAAACTGTTTTTT. It codes for CASGSWIGEKLFF.